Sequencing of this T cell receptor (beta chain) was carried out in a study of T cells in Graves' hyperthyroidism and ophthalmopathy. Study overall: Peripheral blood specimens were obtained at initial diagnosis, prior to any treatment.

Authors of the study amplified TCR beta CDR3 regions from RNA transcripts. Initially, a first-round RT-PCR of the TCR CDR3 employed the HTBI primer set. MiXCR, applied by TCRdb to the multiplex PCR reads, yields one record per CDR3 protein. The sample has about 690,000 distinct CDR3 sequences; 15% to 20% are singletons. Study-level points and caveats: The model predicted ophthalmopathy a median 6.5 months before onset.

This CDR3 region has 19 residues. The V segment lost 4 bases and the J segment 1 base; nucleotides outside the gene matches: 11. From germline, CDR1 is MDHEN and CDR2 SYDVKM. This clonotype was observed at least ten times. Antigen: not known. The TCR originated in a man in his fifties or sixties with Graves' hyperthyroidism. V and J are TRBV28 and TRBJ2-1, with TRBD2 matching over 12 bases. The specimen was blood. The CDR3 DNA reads TGTGCCAGCAGTTACTATGGGACTAGCGGGCCGACTTCCTACAATGAGCAGTTCTTC. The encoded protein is CASSYYGTSGPTSYNEQFF. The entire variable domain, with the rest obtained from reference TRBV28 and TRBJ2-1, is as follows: DVKVTQSSRYLVKRTGEKVFLECVQDMDHENMFWYRQDPGLGLRLIYFSYDVKMKEKGDIPEGYSVSREKKERFSLILESASTNQTSMYLCASSYYGTSGPTSYNEQFFGPGTRLTVL.